This note documents a single T cell receptor beta chain sequence. The entry originates in a study of cytomegalovirus exposure and HLA in healthy donors. V was pared by 7 bases and J by 0 bases, with 5 bases of the junction left unmatched. CDR3 length: 14 residues. Germline V gene data show CDR1 as LNHDA and CDR2 as SQIVND (reference sequence). 13 Jbeta primers and 60 Vbeta primers were used for the PCR. Clones were read by immunoSEQ multiplex PCR, and TCRdb kept only the in-frame ones, dropping some. The profile shows approximately 180,000 clones, over 70% of them singletons. The source of this sequence is a woman aged 25 to 39 in good health and CMV-seronegative. V gene TRBV19 combines with J gene TRBJ1-1; TRBD1 matches at 7 bases. The sample consisted of PBMCs. CDR3 DNA sequence: TGTGCCAGTATTAAACAGGGGATGAACACTGAAGCTTTCTTT. Translated, it gives CASIKQGMNTEAFF.